The 13 T cell receptor beta chains presented below share a single source sample, sequenced in a study of OX40 agonist ivuxolimab in advanced cancers. Measured with immunoSEQ multiplex PCR; TCRdb has only the in-frame clones, and not every one. The profile shows tens of thousands of clones, roughly 84% of them singletons. Sequenced here: CD4+ or CD8+ T cells sorted from blood, sampled in a trial of the OX40 agonist ivuxolimab. The receptors were sampled from an adult with an advanced solid tumor such as melanoma, head and neck, liver or kidney cancer.

This chain joins TRBV2 and TRBJ2-1; tentative D call: TRBD1 (6 bases). Germline CDR1 is SNHLY and CDR2 is FYNNEI. The length of the CDR3 is 13 residues. The V and J ends lost 2 bases and 4 bases respectively, with 6 bases between them. The CDR3 spells CASSETGYNEQFF. Written as DNA, the CDR3 is TGTGCCAGCAGTGAAACAGGGTACAATGAGCAGTTCTTC.

This chain connects TRBV7-9 to TRBJ1-2; D gene ambiguous. This CDR3 is built from 13 residues. Trimming left V 2 bases short and J 2 bases short, with 6 bases between. The germline V gene encodes CDR1 SEHNR and CDR2 FQNEAQ (reference sequence). The CDR3 region is CASSLTDNYGYTF. In DNA form, the CDR3 reads TGTGCCAGCAGCTTAACAGACAACTATGGCTACACCTTC.

With regard to this clone: The limits of the CDR3 on the DNA are not certain, so only TCRdb's listed CDR3 is given. The rearrangement uses TRBV29-1 and TRBJ1-2. CDR1 is SQVTM and CDR2 is ANQGSEA in the germline V gene. The CDR3 region is 13 residues in length, termini included. The CDR3: CSVGPGGDYGYTF.

The genes are TRBV14 and TRBJ2-7, with a tentative D call TRBD2 (5 bases). This CDR3 spans 13 amino acids. Trimming stripped 4 bases from V and 6 bases from J, with 13 bases between. Looked up from germline, CDR1 is SGHDN and CDR2 is FVKESK. The CDR3 region is CASSPRGGSEQYF. CDR3 nucleotide sequence: TGTGCCAGCAGCCCCCGAGGCGGGTCCGAGCAGTACTTC.

This clone occurred once. V is TRBV5-1 and J is TRBJ1-1; D is uncertain. Per germline, CDR1 SGHRS and CDR2 YFSETQ. The CDR3 length is 17 residues. V was pared by 4 bases and J by 1 base, with 20 bases between. CDR3 in amino acids: CASSPNVRGRGNTEAFF. The CDR3 coding sequence is TGCGCCAGCAGCCCGAACGTCCGGGGTAGAGGGAACACTGAAGCTTTCTTT.

The V and J genes are TRBV11-2 and TRBJ1-2; no definite D call. With 7 bases removed from V and 4 bases from J, the gap between germline ends came to 16 bases. CDR1 and CDR2 (germline): SGHAT, FQNNGV. CDR3 length equals 14 residues. The CDR3, as DNA: TGTGCCAGCACCGGAGTAGGACGGGGCTATGGCTACACCTTC. This translates into CASTGVGRGYGYTF.

This clone appeared a single time. This chain connects TRBV19 to TRBJ1-1; no definite D call. With 6 bases removed from V and 1 base from J, the gap between germline ends came to 12 bases. The CDR3 sequence is 14 residues long. From germline, CDR1 is LNHDA and CDR2 SQIVND (reference sequence). In DNA, the CDR3 is TGTGCCAGTAGGCTAGGGTTAGGGAACACTGAAGCTTTCTTT. Amino acid sequence: CASRLGLGNTEAFF.

This chain uses TRBV6-1 with TRBJ1-1, with D perhaps TRBD1 (5 bases). Trimming cost V 5 bases and J 3 bases, with 13 bases left between them. The germline CDR1 and CDR2 sequences are MNHNS and SASEGT. This CDR3 comprises 14 residues. The CDR3 sequence is CASSSNRGDTEAFF. The DNA of the CDR3 is TGTGCCAGCAGTTCAAACCGGGGGGACACTGAAGCTTTCTTT.

This clone appeared a single time. The J gene is TRBJ1-5, the V gene TRBV27, with D tentatively TRBD1 (6 bases). V lost 6 bases and J 3 bases, leaving 15 bases between the germline ends. CDR1 is MNHEY and CDR2 is SMNVEV in the germline V gene (reference sequence). This CDR3 contains 15 residues. CDR3 residues: CASRTWTDFNQPQHF. The CDR3 DNA follows: TGTGCCAGCAGGACTTGGACAGATTTCAATCAGCCCCAGCATTTT.

In this sample, this clone turned up once. The gene calls are TRBV5-5 and TRBJ1-2; the D is unclear. Germline CDR1 and CDR2: SGHKS and YYEKEE (reference sequence). Trimming cost V 0 bases and J 5 bases, with 8 bases left between them. The CDR3 extends over 13 amino acids. The CDR3 loop reads CASSLVGRYGYTF. The CDR3 DNA sequence: TGTGCCAGCAGCTTGGTAGGACGGTATGGCTACACCTTC.

The chain has TRBV29-1 and TRBJ2-1; 7 bases fit TRBD1. J lost 6 bases, V lost 6 bases, and 8 bases had no gene match. The CDR3 length is 13 residues. The germline gives CDR1 SQVTM, CDR2 ANQGSEA. The CDR3 protein is CSVDRELSNEQFF. The DNA of the CDR3 is TGCAGCGTCGACAGGGAGTTGTCCAATGAGCAGTTCTTC.

The chain recombines TRBV6-5 with TRBJ1-1; D might be TRBD1 (6 bases). Per germline, CDR1 MNHEY and CDR2 SVGAGI. Trimming pared 0 bases from V and 2 bases from J, leaving 13 bases between. This CDR3 has 16 residues. The CDR3 region is CASSYSPTGFNTEAFF. CDR3 in DNA: TGTGCCAGCAGTTACTCACCGACAGGATTCAACACTGAAGCTTTCTTT.

V gene TRBV9 combines with J gene TRBJ2-2, with TRBD2 matching 14 bases. With V trimmed by 2 bases and J by 0 bases, 3 bases remained unmatched. The CDR3 sequence is 18 residues long. Looked up from germline, CDR1 is SGDLS and CDR2 is YYNGEE. This CDR3 is CASSVTSGGAANTGELFF. CDR3 nucleotides: TGTGCCAGCAGCGTGACTAGCGGGGGGGCCGCGAACACCGGGGAGCTGTTTTTT. Based on the CDR3 plus reference TRBV9 and TRBJ2-2, the full variable domain is DSGVTQTPKHLITATGQRVTLRCSPRSGDLSVYWYQQSLDQGLQFLIQYYNGEERAKGNILERFSAQQFPDLHSELNLSSLELGDSALYFCASSVTSGGAANTGELFFGEGSRLTVL.